This T cell receptor (beta chain) derives from a study of technical replicates of blood from four donors. The germline gives CDR1 SGHRS, CDR2 YFSETQ. The V end lost 0 bases, the J end lost 2 bases, and 19 bases lay between the germline ends. The CDR3 runs to 18 residues. Assay used: immunoSEQ multiplex PCR; TCRdb lists only in-frame clones, some missing. The profile shows about 84,000 clones, around 97% of them singletons. V gene TRBV5-1 combines with J gene TRBJ2-3; D unclear. This TCR was recovered from a human donor in good health. The sequencing sample was made of T cells isolated from PBMCs. CDR3 nucleotide sequence: TGCGCCAGCAGCTTGGCCAAGACCCTTTTCGGGTCCACAGATACGCAGTATTTT. This sequence encodes CASSLAKTLFGSTDTQYF. The full variable domain, rest sourced from reference TRBV5-1 and TRBJ2-3, is KAGVTQTPRYLIKTRGQQVTLSCSPISGHRSVSWYQQTPGQGLQFLFEYFSETQRNKGNFPGRFSGRQFSNSRSEMNVSTLELGDSALYLCASSLAKTLFGSTDTQYFGPGTRLTVL.